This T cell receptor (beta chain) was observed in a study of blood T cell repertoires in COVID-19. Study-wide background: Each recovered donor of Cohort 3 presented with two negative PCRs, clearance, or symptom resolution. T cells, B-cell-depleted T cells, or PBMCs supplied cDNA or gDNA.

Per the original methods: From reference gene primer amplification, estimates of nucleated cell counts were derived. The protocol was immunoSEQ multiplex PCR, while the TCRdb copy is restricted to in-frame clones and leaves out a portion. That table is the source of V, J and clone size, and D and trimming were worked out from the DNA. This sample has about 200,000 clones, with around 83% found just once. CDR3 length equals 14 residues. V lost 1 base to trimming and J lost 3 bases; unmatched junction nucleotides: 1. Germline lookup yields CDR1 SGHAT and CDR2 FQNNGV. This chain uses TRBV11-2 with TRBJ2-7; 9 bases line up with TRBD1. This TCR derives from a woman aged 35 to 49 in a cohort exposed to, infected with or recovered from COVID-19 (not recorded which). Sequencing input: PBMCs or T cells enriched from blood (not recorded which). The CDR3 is CASSLGGQGYEQYF. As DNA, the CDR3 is TGTGCCAGCAGCTTAGGGGGACAGGGCTACGAGCAGTACTTC.